The 4 T cell receptor beta chains presented below share a single source sample, sequenced in a study of blood T cell repertoires in COVID-19. Sequenced by immunoSEQ multiplex PCR; TCRdb stores in-frame clones only, minus some. The repertoire includes roughly 70,000 clones, roughly 88% of them detected once, and under 0.6% sits in the top ten. Sample: peripheral blood. Source of these receptors: a man aged 50 or older with COVID-19, enrolled during active disease.

The chain joins TRBV11-2 to TRBJ2-4, with D tentatively TRBD1 (5 bases). V dropped 5 bases and J dropped 3 bases, with 14 bases sitting between them. The CDR3 runs 15 residues. CDR1 and CDR2 from the germline V gene are SGHAT and FQNNGV. The CDR3 is CASSPRQSLKNIQYF. CDR3 in DNA: TGTGCCAGCAGCCCCCGACAGTCTCTCAAAAACATTCAGTACTTC.

The chain recombines TRBV7-2 with TRBJ2-1; D uncertain. The CDR3 is 15 residues long. In germline, CDR1 is SGHTA, CDR2 FQGNSA. V was clipped by 2 bases and J by 7 bases, with 15 bases between them. The CDR3 coding sequence is TGTGCCAGCAGCTTAAATAGACTGAAGATGAATGAGCAGTTCTTC. It specifies CASSLNRLKMNEQFF.

This clone was observed once. The chain couples TRBV4-1 to TRBJ2-2, with 7 bases identical to TRBD1. Trimming cost V 5 bases and J 4 bases; bases outside gene matches: 10. From germline, CDR1 is MGHRA and CDR2 YSYEKL. This CDR3 has 16 residues. The CDR3 coding sequence is TGCGCCAGCAGCACTTACAGGGGCCCACCCACCGGGGAGCTGTTTTTT. It translates to CASSTYRGPPTGELFF.

In its sample, this clone was seen once. This chain joins TRBV9 and TRBJ1-1; weak D call: TRBD1 (5 bases). Germline V gene sequence: CDR1 SGDLS, CDR2 YYNGEE. The CDR3 consists of 19 residues. The V and J ends lost 4 bases and 5 bases respectively, with 30 bases between them. The chain's CDR3 is CASSRARFRGSGLGTEAFF. CDR3 DNA: TGTGCCAGCAGCCGTGCTCGGTTCCGGGGGTCAGGTTTAGGGACTGAAGCTTTCTTT.